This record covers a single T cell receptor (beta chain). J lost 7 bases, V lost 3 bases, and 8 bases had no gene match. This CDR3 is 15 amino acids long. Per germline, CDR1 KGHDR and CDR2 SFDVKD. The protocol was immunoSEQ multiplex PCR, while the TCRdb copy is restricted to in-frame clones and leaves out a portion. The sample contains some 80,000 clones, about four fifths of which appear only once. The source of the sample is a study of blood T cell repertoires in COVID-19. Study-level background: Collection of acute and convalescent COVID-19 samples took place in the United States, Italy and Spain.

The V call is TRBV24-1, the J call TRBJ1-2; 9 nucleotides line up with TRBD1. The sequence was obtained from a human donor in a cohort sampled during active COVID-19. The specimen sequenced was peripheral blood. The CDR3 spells CATSDGGTGPGGYTF. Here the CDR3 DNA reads TGTGCCACCAGTGATGGAGGGACAGGGCCTGGTGGCTACACCTTC.